One and the same sample provided the 7 T cell receptor beta chains below, sequenced in a study of blood T cell repertoires in COVID-19. The assay was immunoSEQ multiplex PCR, and TCRdb's table has in-frame clones only and misses some. The sample holds under 500,000 clones, approximately 90% seen once. Material for sequencing was peripheral blood. The receptors were gathered from a woman aged 25-40 years with acute or convalescent COVID-19.

V and J are TRBV11-2 and TRBJ2-3; 7 bases fit TRBD2. This CDR3 is 17 amino acids long. The J segment lost 8 bases and the V segment lost 5 bases, leaving 19 bases of the junction unmatched. The germline V gene has CDR1 SGHAT and CDR2 FQNNGV. For the CDR3, the DNA is TGTGCCAGCAGCACCCCTACTCCGGGACTAACAACGGGTACGCAGTATTTT. Amino acid sequence: CASSTPTPGLTTGTQYF. The complete variable domain, with remaining parts taken from reference TRBV11-2 and TRBJ2-3, reads EAGVAQSPRYKIIEKRQSVAFWCNPISGHATLYWYQQILGQGPKLLIQFQNNGVVDDSQLPKDRFSAERLKGVDSTLKIQPAKLEDSAVYLCASSTPTPGLTTGTQYFGPGTRLTVL.

V usage is TRBV3-1 (or the pseudogene TRBV3-2) and J usage is TRBJ1-6; D may be TRBD1 (6 bases). Germline loops: CDR1 LGHDT, CDR2 YNNKEL (reference sequence). The CDR3 covers 14 residues. Trimming shortened V by 4 bases and J by 10 bases, and 14 bases separated the two germline ends. CDR3 sequence reads: CASSLDSSRSPLHF. CDR3 nucleotides: TGTGCCAGCAGCCTGGACAGTTCTAGGTCACCCCTCCACTTT.

The CDR3 sequence: CASSELALDPYEQYF. In nucleotides, the CDR3 is TGTGCCAGCAGTGAATTGGCCCTAGACCCCTACGAGCAGTACTTC. The J gene is TRBJ2-7, the V gene TRBV6-1, with D unclear. Germline V gives CDR1 MNHNS, CDR2 SASEGT. The V end lost 2 bases, the J end lost 2 bases, and 13 bases lay between the germline ends. The CDR3 totals 15 residues.

The V and J genes are TRBV20-1 and TRBJ2-1; TRBD1 is a possible D gene (5 bases). CDR3 length: 16 residues. Germline assignment: CDR1 DFQATT and CDR2 SNEGSKA (reference sequence). The ends were cut back, 3 bases at V and 0 bases at J, with 15 bases in the middle. The CDR3 spells CSASVKDSSSYNEQFF. Here the CDR3 DNA reads TGCAGTGCTAGTGTAAAAGACAGTTCCTCCTACAATGAGCAGTTCTTC.

The chain uses TRBV5-1 and TRBJ2-1; 7 bases are shared with TRBD1. Germline lookup yields CDR1 SGHRS and CDR2 YFSETQ. J gave up 5 bases and V 4 bases, and 9 bases lay outside the gene matches. The CDR3 contains 15 residues. The CDR3 DNA follows: TGCGCCAGCAGCCCGGGACAGACGAAAGACAATGAGCAGTTCTTC. It specifies CASSPGQTKDNEQFF.

This rearrangement joins TRBV7-6 to TRBJ2-2; D is possibly TRBD2 (7 bases). Trimming stripped 5 bases from V and 5 bases from J, with 15 bases between. Germline V gives CDR1 SGHVS, CDR2 FNYEAQ. The length of the CDR3 is 15 residues. The CDR3 protein is CASSPPRGGTGELFF. For the CDR3, the DNA is TGTGCCAGCAGCCCCCCAAGGGGGGGGACCGGGGAGCTGTTTTTT.

This chain connects TRBV11-2 to TRBJ2-5, with 8 bases identical to TRBD1. The CDR3 consists of 17 residues. CDR1 is SGHAT and CDR2 is FQNNGV in the germline V gene. V lost 2 bases and J lost 5; bases outside the gene matches: 13. The CDR3 region has the DNA TGTGCCAGCAGCTTAAGAGGGGCAGGGGGCTCGGGGGAGACCCAGTACTTC. Protein sequence: CASSLRGAGGSGETQYF.